One and the same sample provided the 19 T cell receptor beta chains below, sequenced in a study of cytomegalovirus exposure and HLA in healthy donors. PCR used 60 Vbeta primers and 13 Jbeta primers. Sequencing was performed with immunoSEQ multiplex PCR; in TCRdb, only in-frame clones are kept and a portion is missing. The sample lists over 80,000 clones, 75% to 85% occurring once. The specimen sequenced was PBMCs. These TCRs come from a man younger than 45 in good health and CMV-seropositive.

The V gene is TRBV7-9, the J gene TRBJ2-2; 8 nucleotides agree with TRBD1. Trimming removed 1 base from V and 0 bases from J; junction bases left unmatched: 7. CDR3 size: 18 residues. Germline V gene data show CDR1 as SEHNR and CDR2 as FQNEAQ (reference sequence). CDR3 protein: CASSLGTGSIPNTGELFF. The CDR3, as DNA: TGTGCCAGCAGCTTAGGGACAGGGTCCATCCCGAACACCGGGGAGCTGTTTTTT. Based on the CDR3 plus reference TRBV7-9 and TRBJ2-2, the full variable domain is DTGVSQNPRHKITKRGQNVTFRCDPISEHNRLYWYRQTLGQGPEFLTYFQNEAQLEKSRLLSDRFSAERPKGSFSTLEIQRTEQGDSAMYLCASSLGTGSIPNTGELFFGEGSRLTVL.

This chain joins TRBV28 and TRBJ2-2; 10 nucleotides align to TRBD2. V lost 5 bases to trimming and J lost 6 bases; unmatched junction nucleotides: 3. The germline V gene has CDR1 MDHEN and CDR2 SYDVKM. The CDR3 is 14 residues long. CDR3 amino acids: CASSPGLASGELFF. The CDR3 nucleotides read TGTGCCAGCAGTCCGGGACTAGCGTCCGGGGAGCTGTTTTTT.

V usage is TRBV10-2 and J usage is TRBJ2-1; 13 bases agree with TRBD2. V lost 3 bases to trimming and J lost 10 bases; unmatched junction nucleotides: 9. The CDR3 sequence is 16 residues long. Germline loops: CDR1 WSHSY, CDR2 SAAADI. CDR3 in DNA: TGCGCCAGCAGTGATCCTGGACTAGCGGGAGTTGGAGAGCAGTTCTTC. Translated, it gives CASSDPGLAGVGEQFF.

The chain recombines TRBV18 with TRBJ2-7, with D perhaps TRBD1 (6 bases). The length of the CDR3 is 14 residues. The ends were cut back, 1 base at V and 7 bases at J, with 14 bases in the middle. Germline V CDR1 and CDR2: KGHSH, LQKENI. The CDR3 loop is CASSPLRQAGEQYF. Written as DNA, the CDR3 is TGTGCCAGCTCACCACTGAGACAGGCAGGGGAGCAGTACTTC.

The chain carries TRBV7-2 and TRBJ2-5, with TRBD2 matching over 10 bases. The CDR3 length is 19 residues. Germline trimming cut 0 bases from V and 1 base from J; bases unmatched to any gene: 11. CDR1 and CDR2 from the germline V gene are SGHTA and FQGNSA. CDR3 loop: CASSLAPELAGASQETQYF. In DNA form, the CDR3 reads TGTGCCAGCAGCTTAGCCCCGGAGCTAGCGGGAGCCTCCCAAGAGACCCAGTACTTC. Full variable domain (rest looked up from reference TRBV7-2 and TRBJ2-5): GAGVSQSPSNKVTEKGKDVELRCDPISGHTALYWYRQSLGQGLEFLIYFQGNSAPDKSGLPSDRFSAERTGGSVSTLTIQRTQQEDSAVYLCASSLAPELAGASQETQYFGPGTRLLVL.

The chain recombines TRBV19 with TRBJ2-1, with D unresolved. The germline V gene encodes CDR1 LNHDA and CDR2 SQIVND (reference sequence). The CDR3 extends over 12 amino acids. The germline V and J ends were trimmed by 3 bases and 5 bases, with 5 bases remaining between them. The CDR3 coding sequence is TGTGCCAGTAGTATCCTTAACAATGAGCAGTTCTTC. Protein: CASSILNNEQFF. Using reference TRBV19 and TRBJ2-1 for the parts outside the CDR3, the full variable domain is DGGITQSPKYLFRKEGQNVTLSCEQNLNHDAMYWYRQDPGQGLRLIYYSQIVNDFQKGDIAEGYSVSREKKESFPLTVTSAQKNPTAFYLCASSILNNEQFFGPGTRLTVL.

This chain connects TRBV10-3 to TRBJ2-5; possible D gene TRBD2, 5 bases. Looked up from germline, CDR1 is ENHRY and CDR2 is SYGVKD. This CDR3 region has 13 residues. V lost 6 bases and J 2 bases, leaving 10 bases between the germline ends. The CDR3: CAIRWETQETQYF. The CDR3 DNA is TGTGCCATCAGATGGGAGACACAAGAGACCCAGTACTTC.

J is TRBJ2-4 and V is TRBV10-2, with TRBD1 as a possible D gene (7 bases). The CDR3 sequence is 14 residues long. Germline V gene data show CDR1 as WSHSY and CDR2 as SAAADI. V gave up 6 bases and J gave up 2 bases, with 11 bases separating them. The CDR3 here is CASRRDSTKNIQYF. The CDR3 DNA is TGCGCCAGCAGGCGGGACAGCACCAAAAACATTCAGTACTTC.

CDR3 nucleotides: TGTGCCAGCAGCCAAGATAGAACTAGCCTCTACGAGCAGTACTTC. Protein: CASSQDRTSLYEQYF. The chain has TRBV4-2 and TRBJ2-7, with a tentative D call TRBD2 (6 bases). CDR3 size: 15 residues. Trimming pared 0 bases from V and 3 bases from J, leaving 12 bases between. Germline CDR1 is LGHNA and CDR2 is YNFKEQ.

V is TRBV7-8 and J is TRBJ2-2; 8 bases agree with TRBD2. CDR1 SGHVS and CDR2 FQNEAQ come from the germline V gene. This CDR3 is built from 16 residues. The V gene end was trimmed by 1 base and the J gene end by 6 bases; junction bases not matched to a gene: 7. CDR3 sequence reads: CASSLVRGRSPGELFF. The CDR3 bases are TGTGCCAGCAGCTTAGTTCGCGGGAGGAGTCCCGGGGAGCTGTTTTTT.

The V gene is TRBV7-8, the J gene TRBJ1-5, with TRBD1 matching over 8 bases. The CDR3 runs to 14 residues. Per germline, CDR1 SGHVS and CDR2 FQNEAQ. The junction had 8 bases not matched to a gene; V was cut back by 5 bases and J by 8 bases. The CDR3 DNA is TGTGCCAGCAGCCTGCGGACAGGGATGGAGCCCCAGCATTTT. Translating it yields CASSLRTGMEPQHF.

V is TRBV30 and J is TRBJ2-1; 9 bases match TRBD2. The CDR3 is made up of 16 amino acids. The V gene's germline CDR1 is GTSNPN and CDR2 SVGIG (reference sequence). V lost 3 bases, J lost 2 bases, and 8 bases stayed unmatched. CDR3 nucleotides: TGTGCCTGGAGCCCTCCTCTAGCGGGGCCCTACAATGAGCAGTTCTTC. It codes for CAWSPPLAGPYNEQFF.

The gene calls are TRBV6-5 and TRBJ2-2, with a possible D match to TRBD1 (5 bases). CDR1 is MNHEY and CDR2 is SVGAGI in the germline V gene. Trimming pared 5 bases from V and 0 bases from J, leaving 7 bases between. This CDR3 has 14 amino acids. CDR3 protein: CASSATANTGELFF. Written as DNA, the CDR3 is TGTGCCAGCAGTGCGACAGCGAACACCGGGGAGCTGTTTTTT.

CDR3 sequence: CASSPPGGYEQFF. Here the CDR3 DNA reads TGTGCCAGTAGTCCGCCAGGGGGCTATGAGCAGTTCTTC. The genes are TRBV19 and TRBJ2-1; 8 nucleotides line up with TRBD1. The V and J ends lost 5 bases and 8 bases, in that order; junction bases with no gene match: 5. Looked up from germline, CDR1 is LNHDA and CDR2 is SQIVND (reference sequence). The CDR3 length is 13 residues.

V gene TRBV10-3 combines with J gene TRBJ1-5, with 7 bases lining up with TRBD1. CDR3 length: 19 amino acids. Germline V gene lookup returns CDR1 ENHRY and CDR2 SYGVKD. Losses at the gene ends were 3 bases for V and 0 bases for J; bases not matched to a gene: 14. DNA of the CDR3: TGTGCCATCAGTGACCCTAGCCGAGACAGGGAGAATAGCAATCAGCCCCAGCATTTT. Translating gives CAISDPSRDRENSNQPQHF.

This chain links TRBV4-1 with TRBJ2-6; 10 nucleotides agree with TRBD1. J was trimmed by 0 bases and V by 3 bases; bases with no gene match: 5. Per the germline V gene, CDR1 is MGHRA and CDR2 is YSYEKL. The CDR3 covers 18 residues. CDR3 in DNA: TGCGCCAGCAGCCATACCGGGACAGGGGTCTCTGGGGCCAACGTCCTGACTTTC. This gives the protein CASSHTGTGVSGANVLTF.

V gene TRBV19 combines with J gene TRBJ1-2, with 7 bases fitting TRBD1. The CDR3 is 14 amino acids. Trimming at V came to 8 bases and at J to 0 bases, leaving 6 bases not matched to a gene. Per the germline V gene, CDR1 is LNHDA and CDR2 is SQIVND (reference sequence). The CDR3 loop is CASEGQTSNYGYTF. For the CDR3, the DNA is TGTGCCAGTGAGGGACAGACCTCTAACTATGGCTACACCTTC.

The chain carries TRBV6-6 and TRBJ1-5, with D possibly being TRBD1 (5 bases). The CDR3 is made up of 16 amino acids. Between the trimmed V and J ends, which lost 2 bases and 2 bases, there was a span of 13 bases. Germline V lookup: CDR1 MNHNY, CDR2 SVGAGI (reference sequence). The CDR3 is CASSYPAGEGNQPQHF. In nucleotides, the CDR3 is TGTGCCAGCAGTTACCCCGCGGGGGAGGGCAATCAGCCCCAGCATTTT.

The chain carries TRBV7-2 and TRBJ2-7, with 7 bases that match TRBD1. With 3 bases clipped from V and 0 bases from J, the junction kept 5 bases outside the gene matches. CDR1 is SGHTA, CDR2 FQGNSA, per germline. The CDR3 spans 15 residues. Here the CDR3 reads CASSLTDRSSYEQYF. CDR3 nucleotides: TGTGCCAGCAGCTTGACGGACAGGAGCTCCTACGAGCAGTACTTC. Supplemented by reference TRBV7-2 and TRBJ2-7, the full variable domain reads GAGVSQSPSNKVTEKGKDVELRCDPISGHTALYWYRQSLGQGLEFLIYFQGNSAPDKSGLPSDRFSAERTGGSVSTLTIQRTQQEDSAVYLCASSLTDRSSYEQYFGPGTRLTVT.